The entry below describes one TCR beta chain. Its antigen is still unknown. Some clones are missing from TCRdb's copy, which holds only in-frame ones; the method was immunoSEQ multiplex PCR. Altogether about 140,000 clones are present, 80% to 95% being singletons, with the ten largest covering approximately 2.3%. The data originate from a study of T cell responses to AZD1222 COVID-19 vaccine. Study in general: Second-dose intervals of approximately 4 or approximately 12 weeks were pooled.

General study points: Spike-specific TCRs gained breadth and depth after people received two AZD1222 doses. Sampling that yielded the repertoires occurred only after the peak T cell response. Dominant at 160-218 and 743-854, vaccine-associated CD4 TCRs also spanned spike.

The sample consisted of peripheral blood, taken on day 0 of AZD1222 vaccination. The TCR sequence derives from an adult in good health.

In DNA form, the CDR3 reads TGTGCCGGAACCAGGGGGGGTACTGAAGCTTTCTTT. As protein: CAGTRGGTEAFF. V is TRBV30 and J is TRBJ1-1, with TRBD1 matching 7 bases. V shed 8 bases and J 5 bases; nucleotides not matched to a gene: 8. The CDR3 has 12 amino acids. Germline loops: CDR1 GTSNPN, CDR2 SVGIG (reference sequence).